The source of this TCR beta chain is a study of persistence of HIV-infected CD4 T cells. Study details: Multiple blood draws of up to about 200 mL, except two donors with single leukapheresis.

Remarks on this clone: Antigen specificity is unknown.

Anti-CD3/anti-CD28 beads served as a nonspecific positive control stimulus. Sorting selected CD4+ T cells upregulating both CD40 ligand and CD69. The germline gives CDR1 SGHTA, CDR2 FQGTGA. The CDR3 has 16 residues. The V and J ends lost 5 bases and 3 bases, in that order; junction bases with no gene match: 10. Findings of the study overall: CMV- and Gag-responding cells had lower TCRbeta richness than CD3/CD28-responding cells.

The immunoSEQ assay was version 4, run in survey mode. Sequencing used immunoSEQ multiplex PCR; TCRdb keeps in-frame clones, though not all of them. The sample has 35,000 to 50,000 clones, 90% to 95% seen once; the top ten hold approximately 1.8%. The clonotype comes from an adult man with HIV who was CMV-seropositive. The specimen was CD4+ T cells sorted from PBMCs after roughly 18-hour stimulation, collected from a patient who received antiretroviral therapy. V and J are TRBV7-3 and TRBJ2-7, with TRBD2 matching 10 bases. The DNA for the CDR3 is TGTGCCAGCAGCCCACGACCGGGACTAGCGCTCTACGAGCAGTACTTC. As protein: CASSPRPGLALYEQYF. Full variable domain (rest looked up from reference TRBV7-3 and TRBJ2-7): GAGVSQTPSNKVTEKGKYVELRCDPISGHTALYWYRQSLGQGPEFLIYFQGTGAADDSGLPNDRFFAVRPEGSVSTLKIQRTERGDSAVYLCASSPRPGLALYEQYFGPGTRLTVT.